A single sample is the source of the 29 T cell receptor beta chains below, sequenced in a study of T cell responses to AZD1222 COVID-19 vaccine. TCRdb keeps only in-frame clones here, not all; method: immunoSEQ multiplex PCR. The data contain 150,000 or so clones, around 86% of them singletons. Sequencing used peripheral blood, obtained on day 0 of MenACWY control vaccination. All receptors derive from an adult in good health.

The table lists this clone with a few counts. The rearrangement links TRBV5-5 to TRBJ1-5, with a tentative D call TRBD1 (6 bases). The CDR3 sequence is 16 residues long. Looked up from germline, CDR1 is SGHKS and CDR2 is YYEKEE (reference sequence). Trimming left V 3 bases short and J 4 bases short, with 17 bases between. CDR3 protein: CASSWGTGTNNQPQHF. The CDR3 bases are TGTGCCAGCAGCTGGGGTACCGGGACAAATAATCAGCCCCAGCATTTT. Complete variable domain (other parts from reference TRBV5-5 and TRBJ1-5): DAGVTQSPTHLIKTRGQQVTLRCSPISGHKSVSWYQQVLGQGPQFIFQYYEKEERGRGNFPDRFSARQFPNYSSELNVNALLLGDSALYLCASSWGTGTNNQPQHFGDGTRLSIL.

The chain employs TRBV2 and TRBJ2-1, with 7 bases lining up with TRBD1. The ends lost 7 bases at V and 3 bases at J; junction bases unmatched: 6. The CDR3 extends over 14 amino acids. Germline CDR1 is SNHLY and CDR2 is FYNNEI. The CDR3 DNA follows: TGTGCCAGCAAAGACAGGGCCGGCTACAATGAGCAGTTCTTC. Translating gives CASKDRAGYNEQFF.

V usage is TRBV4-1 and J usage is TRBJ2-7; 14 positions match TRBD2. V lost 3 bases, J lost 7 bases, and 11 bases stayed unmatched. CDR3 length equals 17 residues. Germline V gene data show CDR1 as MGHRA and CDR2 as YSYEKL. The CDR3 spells CASSQGGLAGAWGEQYF. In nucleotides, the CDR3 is TGCGCCAGCAGCCAGGGGGGACTAGCGGGGGCTTGGGGAGAGCAGTACTTC.

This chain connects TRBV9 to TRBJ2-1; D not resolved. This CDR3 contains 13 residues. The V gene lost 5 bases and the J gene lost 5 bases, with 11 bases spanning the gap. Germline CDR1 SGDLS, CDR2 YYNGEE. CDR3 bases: TGTGCCAGCAGGGCCTTGGCGGACAATGAGCAGTTCTTC. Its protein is CASRALADNEQFF.

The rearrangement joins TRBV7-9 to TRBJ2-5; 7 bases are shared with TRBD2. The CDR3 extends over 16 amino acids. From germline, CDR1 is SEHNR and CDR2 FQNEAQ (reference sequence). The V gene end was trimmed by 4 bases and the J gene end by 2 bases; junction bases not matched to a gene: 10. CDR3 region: CASSSPRGVPQETQYF. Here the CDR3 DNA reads TGTGCCAGCAGCTCACCCCGGGGGGTTCCTCAAGAGACCCAGTACTTC. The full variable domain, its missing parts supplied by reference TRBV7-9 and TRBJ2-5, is DTGVSQNPRHKITKRGQNVTFRCDPISEHNRLYWYRQTLGQGPEFLTYFQNEAQLEKSRLLSDRFSAERPKGSFSTLEIQRTEQGDSAMYLCASSSPRGVPQETQYFGPGTRLLVL.

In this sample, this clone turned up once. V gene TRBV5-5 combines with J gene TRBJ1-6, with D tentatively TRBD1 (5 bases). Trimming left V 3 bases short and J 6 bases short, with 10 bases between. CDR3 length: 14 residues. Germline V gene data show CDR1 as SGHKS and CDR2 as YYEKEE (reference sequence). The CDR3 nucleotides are TGTGCCAGCAGCTGGGGACTGGGTAATTCACCCCTCCACTTT. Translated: CASSWGLGNSPLHF.

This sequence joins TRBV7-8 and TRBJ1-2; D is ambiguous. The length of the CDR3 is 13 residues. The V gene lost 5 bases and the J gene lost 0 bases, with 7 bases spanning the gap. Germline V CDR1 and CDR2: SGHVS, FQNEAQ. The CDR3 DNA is TGTGCCAGCAGCGATACAGCTAACTATGGCTACACCTTC. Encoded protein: CASSDTANYGYTF.

The CDR3 protein is CACTPEAGRNTGELFF. The CDR3 bases are TGTGCCTGCACCCCGGAGGCAGGGCGGAACACCGGGGAGCTGTTTTTT. The chain carries TRBV30 and TRBJ2-2; D may match TRBD1 or TRBD2 (5 bases each). Germline V gives CDR1 GTSNPN, CDR2 SVGIG (reference sequence). V was pared by 6 bases and J by 1 base, with 18 bases between. This CDR3 region has 16 residues.

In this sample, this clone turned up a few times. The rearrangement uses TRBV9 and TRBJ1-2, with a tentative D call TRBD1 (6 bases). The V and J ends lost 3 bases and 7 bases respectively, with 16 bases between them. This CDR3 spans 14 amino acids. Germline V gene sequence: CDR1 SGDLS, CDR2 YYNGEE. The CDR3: CASSATGTSFGYTF. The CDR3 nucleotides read TGTGCCAGCAGCGCAACAGGGACCAGTTTTGGCTACACCTTC.

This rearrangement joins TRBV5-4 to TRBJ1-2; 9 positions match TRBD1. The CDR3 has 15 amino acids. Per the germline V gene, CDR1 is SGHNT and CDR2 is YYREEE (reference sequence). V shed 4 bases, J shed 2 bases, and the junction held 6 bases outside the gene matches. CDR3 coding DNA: TGTGCCAGCAGCCTCCGGGACAGGGAGAACTATGGCTACACCTTC. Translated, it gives CASSLRDRENYGYTF.

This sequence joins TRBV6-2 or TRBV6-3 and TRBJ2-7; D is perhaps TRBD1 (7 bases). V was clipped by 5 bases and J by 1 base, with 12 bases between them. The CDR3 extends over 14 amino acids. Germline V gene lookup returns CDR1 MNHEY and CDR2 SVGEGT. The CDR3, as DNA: TGTGCCAGCAGTCGCGCAGGGGGGTCCTACGAGCAGTACGTC. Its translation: CASSRAGGSYEQYV.

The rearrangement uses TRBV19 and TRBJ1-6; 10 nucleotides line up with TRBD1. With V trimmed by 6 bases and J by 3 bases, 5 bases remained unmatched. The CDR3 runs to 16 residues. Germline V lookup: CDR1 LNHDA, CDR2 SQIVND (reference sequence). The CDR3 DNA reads TGTGCCAGTAGACCCCGGGACAGGGGCTATAATTCACCCCTCCACTTT. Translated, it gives CASRPRDRGYNSPLHF.

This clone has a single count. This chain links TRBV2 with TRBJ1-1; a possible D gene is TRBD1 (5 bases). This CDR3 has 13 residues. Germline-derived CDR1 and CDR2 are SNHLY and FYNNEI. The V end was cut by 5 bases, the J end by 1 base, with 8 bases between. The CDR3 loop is CASSSGANTEAFF. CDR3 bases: TGTGCCAGCAGTTCCGGGGCGAACACTGAAGCTTTCTTT.

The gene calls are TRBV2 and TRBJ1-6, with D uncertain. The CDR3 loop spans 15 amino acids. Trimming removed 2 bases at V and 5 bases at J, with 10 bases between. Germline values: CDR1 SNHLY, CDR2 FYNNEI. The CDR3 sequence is CASSEYRVDNSPLHF. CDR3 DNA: TGTGCCAGCAGTGAATATAGGGTTGATAATTCACCCCTCCACTTT.

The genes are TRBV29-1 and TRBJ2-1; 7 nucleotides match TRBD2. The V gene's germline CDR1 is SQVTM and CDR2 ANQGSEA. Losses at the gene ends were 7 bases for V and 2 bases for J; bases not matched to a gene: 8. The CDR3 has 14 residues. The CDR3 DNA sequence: TGCAGCGCCTCACTCGCGGGGGCCTACAATGAGCAGTTCTTC. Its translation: CSASLAGAYNEQFF.

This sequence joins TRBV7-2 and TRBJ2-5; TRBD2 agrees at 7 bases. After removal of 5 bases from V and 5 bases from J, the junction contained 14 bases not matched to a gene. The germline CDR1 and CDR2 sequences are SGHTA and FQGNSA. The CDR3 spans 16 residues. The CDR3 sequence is CASSQRAGPLRETQYF. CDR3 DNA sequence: TGTGCCAGCAGCCAGAGAGCGGGGCCCTTACGGGAGACCCAGTACTTC.

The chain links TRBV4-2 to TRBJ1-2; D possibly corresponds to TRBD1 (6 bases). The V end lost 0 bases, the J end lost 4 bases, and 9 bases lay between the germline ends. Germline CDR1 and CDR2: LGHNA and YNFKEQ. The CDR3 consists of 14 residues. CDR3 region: CASSQDRGVYGYTF. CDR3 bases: TGTGCCAGCAGCCAAGATAGGGGGGTCTATGGCTACACCTTC.

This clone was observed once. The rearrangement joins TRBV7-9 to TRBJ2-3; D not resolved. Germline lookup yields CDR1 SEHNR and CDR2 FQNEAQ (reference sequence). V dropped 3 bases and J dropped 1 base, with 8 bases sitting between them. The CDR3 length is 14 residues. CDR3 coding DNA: TGTGCCAGCAGCTTGGAGCAGGGCACAGATACGCAGTATTTT. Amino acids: CASSLEQGTDTQYF.

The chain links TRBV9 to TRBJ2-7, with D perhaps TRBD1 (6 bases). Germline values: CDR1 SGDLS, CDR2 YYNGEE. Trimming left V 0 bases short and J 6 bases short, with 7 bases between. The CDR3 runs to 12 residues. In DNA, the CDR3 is TGTGCCAGCAGCGTAGGAGGGGGCGAGCAGTACTTC. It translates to CASSVGGGEQYF.

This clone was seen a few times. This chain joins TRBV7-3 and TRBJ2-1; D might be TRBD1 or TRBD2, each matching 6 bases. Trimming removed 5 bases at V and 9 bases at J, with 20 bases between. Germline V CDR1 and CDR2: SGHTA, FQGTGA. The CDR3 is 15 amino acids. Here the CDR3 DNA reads TGTGCCAGCAGCCCCGTACCGGGGGCGAGTAGTGAGCAGTTCTTC. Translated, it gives CASSPVPGASSEQFF.

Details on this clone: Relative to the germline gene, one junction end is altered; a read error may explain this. The CDR3 bases are TGCGCCAGCAGTTTGGGGCAGATAAATTCACCCCTCCACTTT. It is translated as CASSLGQINSPLHF. J is TRBJ1-6 and V is TRBV5-1; tentatively, D is TRBD1 (5 bases). CDR3 length: 14 residues. The V gene's germline CDR1 is SGHRS and CDR2 YFSETQ. Based on the CDR3 plus reference TRBV5-1 and TRBJ1-6, the full variable domain is KAGVTQTPRYLIKTRGQQVTLSCSPISGHRSVSWYQQTPGQGLQFLFEYFSETQRNKGNFPGRFSGRQFSNSRSEMNVSTLELGDSALYLCASSLGQINSPLHFGNGTRLTVT.

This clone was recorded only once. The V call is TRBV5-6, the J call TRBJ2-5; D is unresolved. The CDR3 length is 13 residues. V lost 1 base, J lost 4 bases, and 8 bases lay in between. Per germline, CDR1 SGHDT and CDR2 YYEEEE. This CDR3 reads CASSLRAGETQYF. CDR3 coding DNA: TGTGCCAGCAGCTTGAGGGCAGGAGAGACCCAGTACTTC.

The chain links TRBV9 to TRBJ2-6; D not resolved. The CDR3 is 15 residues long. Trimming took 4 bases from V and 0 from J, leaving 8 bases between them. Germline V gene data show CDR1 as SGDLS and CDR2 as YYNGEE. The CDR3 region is CASSTRSSGANVLTF. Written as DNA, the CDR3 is TGTGCCAGCAGCACGAGAAGCTCTGGGGCCAACGTCCTGACTTTC. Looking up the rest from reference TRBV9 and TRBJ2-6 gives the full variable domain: DSGVTQTPKHLITATGQRVTLRCSPRSGDLSVYWYQQSLDQGLQFLIQYYNGEERAKGNILERFSAQQFPDLHSELNLSSLELGDSALYFCASSTRSSGANVLTFGAGSRLTVL.

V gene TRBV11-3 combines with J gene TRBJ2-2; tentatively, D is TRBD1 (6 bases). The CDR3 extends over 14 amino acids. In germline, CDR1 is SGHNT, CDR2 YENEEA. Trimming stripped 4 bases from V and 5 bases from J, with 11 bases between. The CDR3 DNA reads TGTGCCAGCAGCTATGAACAGGGAACCGGGGAGCTGTTTTTT. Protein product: CASSYEQGTGELFF. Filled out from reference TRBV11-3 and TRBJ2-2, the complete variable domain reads EAGVVQSPRYKIIEKKQPVAFWCNPISGHNTLYWYLQNLGQGPELLIRYENEEAVDDSQLPKDRFSAERLKGVDSTLKIQPAELGDSAVYLCASSYEQGTGELFFGEGSRLTVL.

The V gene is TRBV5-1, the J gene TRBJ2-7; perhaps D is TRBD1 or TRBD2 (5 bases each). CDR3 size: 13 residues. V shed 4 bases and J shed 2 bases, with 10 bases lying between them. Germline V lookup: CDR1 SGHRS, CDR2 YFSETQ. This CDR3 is CASSPRDPYEQYF. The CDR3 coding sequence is TGCGCCAGCAGCCCCCGGGACCCCTACGAGCAGTACTTC.

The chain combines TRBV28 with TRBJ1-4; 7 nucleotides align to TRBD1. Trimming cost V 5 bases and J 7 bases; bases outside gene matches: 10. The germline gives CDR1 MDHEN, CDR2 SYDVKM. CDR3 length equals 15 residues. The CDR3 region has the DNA TGTGCCAGCAGTGCAGCAGGGGGGGCTGGTGAAAAACTGTTTTTT. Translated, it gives CASSAAGGAGEKLFF.

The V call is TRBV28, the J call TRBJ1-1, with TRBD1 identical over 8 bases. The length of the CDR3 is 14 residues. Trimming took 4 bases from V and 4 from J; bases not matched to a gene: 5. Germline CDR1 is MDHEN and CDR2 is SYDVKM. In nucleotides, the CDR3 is TGTGCCAGCAGTTCCGGGACAGGACTCACTGAAGCTTTCTTT. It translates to CASSSGTGLTEAFF.

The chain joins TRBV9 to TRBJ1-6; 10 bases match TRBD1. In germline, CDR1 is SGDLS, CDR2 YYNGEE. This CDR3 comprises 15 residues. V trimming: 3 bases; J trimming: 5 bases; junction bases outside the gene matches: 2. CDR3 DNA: TGTGCCAGCAGCGAGGGACAGGGGAATAATTCACCCCTCCACTTT. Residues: CASSEGQGNNSPLHF.

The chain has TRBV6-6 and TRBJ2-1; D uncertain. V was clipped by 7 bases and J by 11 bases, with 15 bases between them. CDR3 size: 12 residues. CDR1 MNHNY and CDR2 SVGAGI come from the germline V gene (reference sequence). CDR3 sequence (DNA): TGTGCCAGCACCTCCGGAAGGTTGAAGCAGTTCTTC. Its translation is CASTSGRLKQFF.